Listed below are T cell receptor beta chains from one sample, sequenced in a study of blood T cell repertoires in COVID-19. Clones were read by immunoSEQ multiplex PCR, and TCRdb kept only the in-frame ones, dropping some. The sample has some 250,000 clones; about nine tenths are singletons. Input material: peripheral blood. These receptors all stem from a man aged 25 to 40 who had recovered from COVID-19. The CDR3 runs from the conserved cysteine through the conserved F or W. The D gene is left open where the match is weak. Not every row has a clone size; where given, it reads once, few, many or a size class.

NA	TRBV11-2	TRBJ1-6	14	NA	CASSSLTAHSPLHF	TGTGCCAGCAGCTCCCTGACAGCCCATTCACCCCTCCACTTT
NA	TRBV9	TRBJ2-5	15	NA	CASSPWEGDGETQYF	TGTGCCAGCAGCCCCTGGGAGGGGGACGGGGAGACCCAGTACTTC
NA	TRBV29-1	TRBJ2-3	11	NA	CSARGADTQYF	TGCAGCGCCAGGGGTGCAGATACGCAGTATTTT
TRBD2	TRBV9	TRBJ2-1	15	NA	CASSVGTSVYNEQFF	TGTGCCAGCAGCGTAGGGACTAGCGTTTACAATGAGCAGTTCTTC
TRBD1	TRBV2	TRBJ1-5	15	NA	CASKFRDRFDQPQHF	TGTGCCAGCAAATTTCGGGACAGGTTCGATCAGCCCCAGCATTTT
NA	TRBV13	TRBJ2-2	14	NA	CASSFVQTTGELFF	TGTGCCAGCAGCTTCGTACAGACCACCGGGGAGCTGTTTTTT
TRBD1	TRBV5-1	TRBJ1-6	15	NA	CASSLWGQENSPLHF	TGCGCCAGCAGCTTGTGGGGACAGGAAAATTCACCCCTCCACTTT
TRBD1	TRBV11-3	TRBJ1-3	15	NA	CASSPGQGAGNTIYF	TGTGCCAGCAGCCCTGGACAGGGTGCCGGAAACACCATATATTTT
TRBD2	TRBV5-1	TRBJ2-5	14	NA	CASSSRERGGTQYF	TGCGCCAGCAGCTCAAGGGAGCGGGGGGGGACCCAGTACTTC
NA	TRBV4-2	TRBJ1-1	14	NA	CASSHLGQNTEAFF	TGTGCCAGCAGCCACCTCGGACAGAACACTGAAGCTTTCTTT
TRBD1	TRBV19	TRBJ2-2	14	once	CATIPTGGSGELFF	TGTGCCACTATACCGACAGGGGGGTCCGGGGAGCTGTTTTTT
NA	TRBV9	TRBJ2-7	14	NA	CASSVATAGGGQYF	TGTGCCAGCAGCGTAGCTACGGCGGGTGGTGGGCAGTACTTC
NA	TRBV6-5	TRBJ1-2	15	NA	CASSYGGVYNYGYTF	TGTGCCAGCAGTTATGGGGGGGTATACAACTATGGCTACACCTTC
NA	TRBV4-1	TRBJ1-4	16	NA	CASSQDPPRRGEKLFF	TGCGCCAGCAGCCAAGATCCCCCCCGCAGGGGAGAAAAACTGTTTTTT
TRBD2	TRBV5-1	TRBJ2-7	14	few	CASKGSLAGYEQYF	TGCGCCAGCAAGGGGTCTCTAGCGGGGTACGAGCAGTACTTC
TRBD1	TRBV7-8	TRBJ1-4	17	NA	CASSGGQGPPPYEKLFF	TGTGCCAGCAGCGGGGGACAGGGGCCCCCCCCCTATGAAAAACTGTTTTTT
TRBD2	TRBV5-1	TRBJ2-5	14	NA	CASSWTRVQETQYF	TGCGCCAGCAGCTGGACTAGAGTTCAAGAGACCCAGTACTTC
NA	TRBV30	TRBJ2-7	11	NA	CAWGGANEQYF	TGTGCCTGGGGAGGCGCCAACGAGCAGTACTTC
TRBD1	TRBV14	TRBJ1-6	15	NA	CASSQLTGGSSPLHF	TGTGCCAGCAGCCAACTCACAGGGGGCAGTTCACCCCTCCACTTT
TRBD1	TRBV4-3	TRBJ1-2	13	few	CASSQDYRGGYTF	TGCGCCAGCAGCCAAGATTACAGGGGCGGCTACACCTTC
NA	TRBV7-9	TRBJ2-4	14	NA	CASSFPEAENIQYF	TGTGCCAGCAGCTTCCCAGAGGCCGAAAACATTCAGTACTTC
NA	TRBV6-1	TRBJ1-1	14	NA	CASSEDSENTEAFF	TGTGCCAGCAGTGAAGACTCCGAGAACACTGAAGCTTTCTTT
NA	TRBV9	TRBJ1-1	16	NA	CASSVEAADRGTEAFF	TGTGCCAGCAGCGTAGAAGCAGCAGACCGGGGCACTGAAGCTTTCTTT
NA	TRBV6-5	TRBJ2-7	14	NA	CASSPSTGDYEQYF	TGTGCCAGCAGCCCCTCGACAGGAGACTACGAGCAGTACTTC
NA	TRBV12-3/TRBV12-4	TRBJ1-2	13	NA	CASALPGVDGYTF	TGTGCCAGCGCCCTCCCCGGGGTGGATGGCTACACCTTC
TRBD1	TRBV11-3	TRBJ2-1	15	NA	CASSRDSPSYNEQFF	TGTGCCAGCAGCCGGGACAGCCCCTCCTACAATGAGCAGTTCTTC
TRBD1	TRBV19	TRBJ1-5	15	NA	CASGDSSSSNQPQHF	TGTGCCAGTGGGGACAGTTCAAGTAGCAATCAGCCCCAGCATTTT
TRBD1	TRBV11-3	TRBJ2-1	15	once	CASSLRDSSFNEQFF	TGTGCCAGCAGCTTACGGGACAGTTCTTTCAATGAGCAGTTCTTC
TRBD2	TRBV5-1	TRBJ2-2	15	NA	CASDPRGENTGELFF	TGCGCCAGCGACCCTCGGGGGGAGAACACCGGGGAGCTGTTTTTT
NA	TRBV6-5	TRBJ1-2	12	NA	CATQVFDYGYTF	TGTGCCACACAGGTTTTTGACTATGGCTACACCTTC
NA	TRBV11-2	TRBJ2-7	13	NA	CATRGEPSYEQYF	TGTGCCACCCGCGGGGAACCCTCCTACGAGCAGTACTTC
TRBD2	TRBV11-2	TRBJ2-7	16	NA	CASSLDWASGGREQYF	TGTGCCAGCAGCTTAGATTGGGCTAGCGGGGGGCGGGAGCAGTACTTC
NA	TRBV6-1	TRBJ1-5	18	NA	CASSATRGGAEGNQPQHF	TGTGCCAGCAGTGCCACAAGGGGGGGGGCTGAGGGCAATCAGCCCCAGCATTTT
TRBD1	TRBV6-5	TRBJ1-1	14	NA	CASSYGTVNTEAFF	TGTGCCAGCAGTTATGGGACAGTGAACACTGAAGCTTTCTTT
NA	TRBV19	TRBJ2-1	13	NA	CASSPIVSDEQFF	TGTGCCAGTAGCCCAATAGTATCCGATGAGCAGTTCTTC
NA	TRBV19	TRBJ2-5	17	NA	CASSLAGQGRAKETQYF	TGTGCCAGTAGTCTAGCGGGACAGGGAAGGGCCAAAGAGACCCAGTACTTC
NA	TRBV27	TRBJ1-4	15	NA	CASSPRGGNNEKLFF	TGTGCCAGCAGTCCCCGGGGGGGCAACAATGAAAAACTGTTTTTT
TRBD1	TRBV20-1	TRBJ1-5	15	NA	CSASIRDRNSQPQHF	TGCAGTGCTAGTATACGGGACAGAAATTCCCAGCCCCAGCATTTT
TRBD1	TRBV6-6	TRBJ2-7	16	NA	CASSYGDRASSYEQYF	TGTGCCAGCAGTTACGGCGACAGGGCTAGCTCCTACGAGCAGTACTTC
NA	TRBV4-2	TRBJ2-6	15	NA	CASSLIDTGANVLTF	TGTGCCAGCAGCCTCATCGACACCGGGGCCAACGTCCTGACTTTC
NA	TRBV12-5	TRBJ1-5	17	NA	CASGLADTYMSNQPQHF	TGTGCTAGTGGTTTGGCGGACACCTATATGAGCAATCAGCCCCAGCATTTT
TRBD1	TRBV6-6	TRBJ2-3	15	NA	CASSYGQGGGDTQYF	TGTGCCAGCAGTTACGGACAGGGAGGTGGAGATACGCAGTATTTT
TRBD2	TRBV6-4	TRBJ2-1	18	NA	CASSEIGLDSPWPNEQFF	TGTGCCAGCAGTGAAATCGGACTAGACTCACCTTGGCCGAATGAGCAGTTCTTC